This T cell receptor beta chain stems from a study of T cell responses to AZD1222 COVID-19 vaccine. Assay: immunoSEQ multiplex PCR; the TCRdb copy retains only in-frame clones and omits some. The table has about 120,000 clones, 85% to 90% seen once. The V end lost 4 bases, the J end lost 8 bases, and 16 bases lay between the germline ends. Germline V gene data show CDR1 as SGHRS and CDR2 as YFSETQ. The CDR3 is 14 residues long. This specimen was peripheral blood, taken on day 0 of AZD1222 vaccination. The chain combines TRBV5-1 with TRBJ2-1; possibly TRBD1 for D (6 bases). The source is an adult in good health. This CDR3 reads CASSKGHEGDEQFF. The DNA for the CDR3 is TGCGCCAGCAGCAAGGGACACGAAGGCGATGAGCAGTTCTTC.